The sequence of this T cell receptor beta chain was determined in a study of T cell clonotyping in hematopoietic cell transplantation. Points from the study as a whole: Cells were unsorted, so CD4 and CD8 contributions were not separated. Broader posttransplant TCR repertoire diversity was predicted by graft donor and pretransplant recipient Inverse Simpson Index values. Pathologically expanded recipient clonotypes increased progressively from day 30 to day 180 as diversity fell. At the given depth, recipient repertoires were over 97% de novo clonotypes.

Notes on this clone: As yet, its antigen is unknown.

The germline V gene has CDR1 LNHDA and CDR2 SQIVND (reference sequence). The V segment lost 2 bases and the J segment 10 bases; nucleotides outside the gene matches: 6. This CDR3 spans 13 amino acids. Here immunoSEQ multiplex PCR was the method, and the copy in TCRdb shows in-frame clones only, minus some. The sample consists of approximately 44,000 clones, around 94% of them appearing once. Sequenced material: peripheral blood mononuclear cells. The receptor was derived from a woman aged 50 to 60 in good health. Some clones in this sample may be carry-over from other donors' samples. V is TRBV19 and J is TRBJ1-2, with 8 nucleotides matching TRBD1. The CDR3 protein is CASSINGQGLYTF. The DNA for the CDR3 is TGTGCCAGTAGTATAAACGGACAGGGTCTCTACACCTTC.